The subject of this entry is one T cell receptor beta chain. The antigen is undetermined. The data were taken from a study of T cell responses to AZD1222 COVID-19 vaccine. V lost 5 bases and J lost 8; bases outside the gene matches: 19. The CDR3 loop spans 17 amino acids. Per the germline V gene, CDR1 is SGHAT and CDR2 is FQNNGV. The data were produced by immunoSEQ multiplex PCR, yet TCRdb's version contains in-frame clones alone and is incomplete. The table shows approximately 200,000 clones, with 90% to 95% occurring only once. The study's findings and limits: Nearly half of unique spike-specific TCRs reportedly avoided B.1.351 and B.1.1.7 mutated regions. All repertoire sampling was performed exclusively after the peak T cell response. Spike-specific TCR breadth rose after two AZD1222 doses, and depth rose as well. Across the whole spike, CD4 TCRs peaked at regions 160-218 and 743-854.

The chain has TRBV11-2 and TRBJ1-1; 8 nucleotides line up with TRBD1. The sequence came from an adult in good health. Sequences were derived from peripheral blood, sampled on day 0 of AZD1222 vaccination. The CDR3 spells CASSIGGSGQGPWEAFF. The CDR3 DNA follows: TGTGCCAGCAGCATAGGTGGGTCAGGACAGGGACCCTGGGAAGCTTTCTTT.